This T cell receptor (beta chain) was profiled in a study of CDR3 diversity in severe acne. J was trimmed by 2 bases and V by 8 bases; bases with no gene match: 2. Germline V gene data show CDR1 as MDHEN and CDR2 as SYDVKM. CDR3 length: 13 residues. Each CDR3 protein is one row after TCRdb ran MiXCR on the PCR reads. The sample consists of over 90,000 distinct CDR3 sequences, about half of them appearing once. The V gene is TRBV28, the J gene TRBJ2-7; TRBD2 matches 11 bases. Material: blood. The TCR was taken from a male donor with acne. In DNA, the CDR3 is TGTGCCAGCGGGACTAGCGGAACCTACGAGCAGTACTTC. As protein: CASGTSGTYEQYF.